The sequence of this T cell receptor beta chain was determined in a study of cytomegalovirus exposure and HLA in healthy donors. Findings of the study overall: Some 150 TCR beta chains were listed as cytomegalovirus-associated. A later analysis associated some 16,000 TCR beta sequences with HLA alleles at a 0.05 false discovery rate. Later analysis associated a missense DCLRE1C variant with TCR beta V- and J-gene trimming.

Both 60 Vbeta primers and 13 Jbeta primers went into the PCR. Assay: immunoSEQ multiplex PCR; the TCRdb copy retains only in-frame clones and omits some. The sample has 180,000 or so clones, approximately 80% seen once; the top ten hold 0.7% to 0.95%. A single count supports this clone. Its antigen is not identified. The CDR3 consists of 16 residues. The germline V gene encodes CDR1 LNHDA and CDR2 SQIVND (reference sequence). The V gene end was trimmed by 3 bases and the J gene end by 8 bases; junction bases not matched to a gene: 14. The receptor was derived from a young woman in good health and CMV-seronegative. The sequenced sample was PBMCs. The chain is built from TRBV19 and TRBJ1-2, with TRBD1 matching 8 bases. CDR3 coding DNA: TGTGCCAGTAGTATGGGCCCGGGACAGGTGCATGAGGGCTACACCTTC. Its translation is CASSMGPGQVHEGYTF.